Below are 31 T cell receptor beta chains sequenced from a single sample in a study of T-cell reconstitution after alpha-beta-depleted transplantation in children. TCRbeta library preparation incorporated unique molecular identifiers. TCRdb redid the calling of the PCR reads with MiXCR, one entry per CDR3 protein. This sample has 500,000 to 650,000 distinct CDR3 sequences, with approximately 10% found just once. This specimen was PBMCs, mostly from graft donor cells, taken 180 days after TCRalphabeta/CD19-depleted stem cell transplant. These receptor sequences come from a female patient aged 2 to 10 who had a stem cell transplant for aplastic anemia, so the T cells may come from the graft donor.

A few counts support this clonotype. The chain employs TRBV21-1 and TRBJ2-7; TRBD2 is the table's D call and was not checked against the DNA. TRBV21-1 is a recognized pseudogene. This CDR3 has 16 residues. CDR3 sequence (DNA): TGTGCCAGCAGCAAAGATGGGACTAGCGGGACCTACGAGCAGTACGTC. The encoded protein is CASSKDGTSGTYEQYV.

This rearrangement joins TRBV7-9 to TRBJ1-1, with 10 positions matching TRBD1. Germline assignment: CDR1 SEHNR and CDR2 FQNEAQ (reference sequence). Unmatched junction bases numbered 11, after V lost 4 bases and J lost 6 bases. There are 16 residues in the CDR3. CDR3 bases: TGTGCCAGCAGCTACGACAGGGGGCGGGGAGGGCCTGAAGCTTTCTTT. The encoded protein is CASSYDRGRGGPEAFF. Complete variable domain (other parts from reference TRBV7-9 and TRBJ1-1): DTGVSQNPRHKITKRGQNVTFRCDPISEHNRLYWYRQTLGQGPEFLTYFQNEAQLEKSRLLSDRFSAERPKGSFSTLEIQRTEQGDSAMYLCASSYDRGRGGPEAFFGQGTRLTVV.

V and J are TRBV5-1 and TRBJ2-1; 12 nucleotides agree with TRBD2. The junction had 8 bases not matched to a gene; V was cut back by 3 bases and J by 7 bases. Germline-derived CDR1 and CDR2 are SGHRS and YFSETQ. This CDR3 is 16 amino acids long. In nucleotides, the CDR3 is TGCGCCAGCAGCTCCCGACTAGCGGGAGCTGGGAATGAGCAGTTCTTC. Translation: CASSSRLAGAGNEQFF.

V gene TRBV4-3 combines with J gene TRBJ2-7, with D maybe TRBD2 (5 bases). This CDR3 contains 15 residues. Trimming left V 0 bases short and J 2 bases short, with 11 bases between. Germline V gene lookup returns CDR1 LGHNA and CDR2 YSLEER. In nucleotides, the CDR3 is TGCGCCAGCAGCCAAGAAACGGGGAAGACCTACGAGCAGTACTTC. Protein: CASSQETGKTYEQYF.

This clonotype was seen more than once but under ten times. The V call is TRBV4-3, the J call TRBJ2-2; maybe TRBD2 (5 bases). V dropped 2 bases and J dropped 4 bases, with 14 bases sitting between them. CDR1 and CDR2 from the germline V gene are LGHNA and YSLEER. The CDR3 is made up of 16 amino acids. This chain's CDR3 is CASSQFGLVVTGELFF. Here the CDR3 DNA reads TGCGCCAGCAGCCAATTCGGACTGGTGGTCACCGGGGAGCTGTTTTTT.

Only a few counts were recorded for this clonotype. The V gene is TRBV5-1, the J gene TRBJ2-5, with 7 bases fitting TRBD2. The length of the CDR3 is 16 residues. Looked up from germline, CDR1 is SGHRS and CDR2 is YFSETQ. Unmatched junction bases numbered 12, after V lost 2 bases and J lost 5 bases. CDR3: CASSFLPGEGLETQYF. The CDR3 DNA reads TGCGCCAGCAGCTTCCTTCCGGGGGAGGGCCTGGAGACCCAGTACTTC.

This clonotype was observed at least ten times. The chain is built from TRBV4-3 and TRBJ2-3, with 10 positions matching TRBD2. Germline CDR1 is LGHNA and CDR2 is YSLEER. The CDR3 covers 16 residues. Trimming removed 5 bases from V and 4 bases from J; junction bases left unmatched: 9. The CDR3 region is CASSFKAGGRADTQYF. The CDR3 bases are TGCGCCAGCAGCTTTAAAGCGGGAGGGCGGGCAGATACGCAGTATTTT.

This clonotype was recorded many times. The rearrangement links TRBV12-3 or TRBV12-4 to TRBJ1-5; D is undetermined. V lost 3 bases, J lost 9 bases, and 9 bases lay in between. This CDR3 has 12 residues. CDR3 sequence reads: CASSFPEGPQHF. The CDR3 DNA is TGTGCCAGCAGTTTTCCCGAGGGGCCCCAGCATTTT.

This clonotype was seen repeatedly, ten times or more. CDR3 region: CASSPGLETKNIQYF. The CDR3 DNA sequence: TGTGCCAGCAGCCCGGGACTAGAGACCAAAAACATTCAGTACTTC. The chain has TRBV28 and TRBJ2-4, with TRBD2 matching 8 bases. Losses at the gene ends were 6 bases for V and 2 bases for J; bases not matched to a gene: 6. Germline loops: CDR1 MDHEN, CDR2 SYDVKM. This CDR3 contains 15 residues.

CDR3 DNA: TGCAGTGCCACACGGGGGGCCGGTACCTCCTACGAGCAGTACTTC. As protein: CSATRGAGTSYEQYF. The chain joins TRBV20-1 to TRBJ2-7; tentatively, D is TRBD2 (7 bases). The ends were cut back, 6 bases at V and 0 bases at J, with 18 bases in the middle. CDR3 length: 15 amino acids. Germline V gene data show CDR1 as DFQATT and CDR2 as SNEGSKA (reference sequence).

The genes are TRBV30 and TRBJ1-1, with 8 bases lining up with TRBD1. Trimming took 2 bases from V and 4 from J; bases not matched to a gene: 9. The CDR3 length is 15 residues. Germline values: CDR1 GTSNPN, CDR2 SVGIG (reference sequence). The CDR3 loop reads CAWSRAGQGGTEAFF. In DNA form, the CDR3 reads TGTGCCTGGAGTCGGGCAGGACAGGGAGGCACTGAAGCTTTCTTT.

As regards this clonotype: One junction end does not reproduce the germline sequence, and a read error may be involved. The chain has TRBV12-3 or TRBV12-4 and TRBJ2-1, with TRBD2 matching over 7 bases. The CDR3 length is 13 residues. CDR3 amino acids: CASEPSGTNKQFF. The DNA for the CDR3 is TGTGCCAGCGAGCCTAGCGGTACCAATAAGCAGTTCTTC.

The chain links TRBV10-3 to TRBJ2-7; 8 nucleotides agree with TRBD1. This CDR3 comprises 13 residues. Germline V gene sequence: CDR1 ENHRY, CDR2 SYGVKD. V gave up 8 bases and J gave up 3 bases; unmatched junction bases: 6. DNA of the CDR3: TGTGCCATCCTTGGACAGGGCGGCTACGAGCAGTACTTC. Protein: CAILGQGGYEQYF.

V gene TRBV7-6 combines with J gene TRBJ2-3; a weak D match, TRBD2 (6 bases). The CDR3 totals 16 residues. CDR1 and CDR2 from the germline V gene are SGHVS and FNYEAQ. The V end was cut by 5 bases, the J end by 2 bases, with 17 bases between. The CDR3 loop is CASSLRGSRFTDTQYF. DNA for the CDR3: TGTGCCAGCAGCCTCCGGGGGTCACGATTCACAGATACGCAGTATTTT.

This sequence joins TRBV3-1 and TRBJ2-1, with D unclear. The CDR3 has 13 amino acids. V was clipped by 5 bases and J by 0 bases, with 5 bases between them. Germline V gene sequence: CDR1 LGHDT, CDR2 YNNKEL (reference sequence). CDR3 sequence: CASSGPSYNEQFF. Here the CDR3 DNA reads TGTGCCAGCAGCGGGCCCTCCTACAATGAGCAGTTCTTC.

This chain uses TRBV6-5 with TRBJ1-1, with D possibly matching TRBD1 (6 bases). V was shortened by 0 bases and J by 5 bases, with 7 bases between the two germline ends. This CDR3 spans 13 amino acids. Germline lookup yields CDR1 MNHEY and CDR2 SVGAGI. The CDR3 loop is CASSYSGGTEAFF. The CDR3 coding sequence is TGTGCCAGCAGTTACTCAGGGGGGACTGAAGCTTTCTTT.

This clonotype was observed a few times. The chain employs TRBV20-1 and TRBJ2-5, with D unresolved. The CDR3 contains 13 residues. Germline CDR1 and CDR2: DFQATT and SNEGSKA (reference sequence). V dropped 3 bases and J dropped 5 bases, with 13 bases sitting between them. CDR3 amino acids: CSASNTGRETQYF. The CDR3, as DNA: TGCAGTGCTAGCAATACTGGCAGGGAGACCCAGTACTTC.

The rearrangement links TRBV27 to TRBJ1-5; TRBD1 aligns across 9 bases. Looked up from germline, CDR1 is MNHEY and CDR2 is SMNVEV (reference sequence). This CDR3 has 17 amino acids. V gave up 5 bases and J gave up 1 base; unmatched junction bases: 9. The CDR3 DNA is TGTGCCAGCAGTCGTACCGGGACAGGGATGAGCAATCAGCCCCAGCATTTT. Translating it yields CASSRTGTGMSNQPQHF.

This clonotype came up a few times. The rearrangement joins TRBV7-3 to TRBJ2-7; 12 nucleotides agree with TRBD1. The CDR3 loop spans 16 amino acids. CDR1 is SGHTA and CDR2 is FQGTGA in the germline V gene. Unmatched junction bases numbered 9, after V lost 5 bases and J lost 4 bases. The CDR3 loop is CASSPTGTGGLYEQYF. CDR3 in DNA: TGTGCCAGCAGCCCGACCGGGACAGGGGGCTTATACGAGCAGTACTTC.

This clonotype was observed at least ten times. The rearrangement uses TRBV20-1 and TRBJ1-1; no clear D. Trimming pared 2 bases from V and 7 bases from J, leaving 14 bases between. Germline values: CDR1 DFQATT, CDR2 SNEGSKA (reference sequence). The CDR3 is made up of 13 amino acids. CDR3 sequence: CSARNGYQGEAFF. As DNA, the CDR3 is TGCAGTGCTAGAAACGGGTATCAAGGTGAAGCTTTCTTT.

There are a few counts of this clonotype. The genes are TRBV7-8 and TRBJ2-1, with D uncertain. V lost 2 bases to trimming and J lost 9 bases, with 8 bases between them. CDR3 size: 12 residues. CDR1 is SGHVS and CDR2 is FQNEAQ in the germline V gene. CDR3 in DNA: TGTGCCAGCAGCTTAATGGGGTCTGAGCAGTTCTTC. It specifies CASSLMGSEQFF.

In its sample, this clonotype was seen a few times. The V gene is TRBV24-1, the J gene TRBJ2-7; D is possibly TRBD1 (6 bases). CDR1 and CDR2 from the germline V gene are KGHDR and SFDVKD. Trimming shortened V by 4 bases and J by 2 bases, and 8 bases separated the two germline ends. This CDR3 comprises 13 residues. CDR3 DNA: TGTGCCACCAGTGAGAAGGGGGCCTACGAGCAGTACTTC. Translating it yields CATSEKGAYEQYF.

This clonotype has ten or more counts. The chain combines TRBV7-8 with TRBJ1-1; 8 positions agree with TRBD1. CDR1 SGHVS and CDR2 FQNEAQ come from the germline V gene. V dropped 5 bases and J dropped 2; count of bases not matched to a gene: 4. The CDR3 contains 14 residues. Here the CDR3 DNA reads TGTGCCAGCAGCCCTGACAGGGGTAACACTGAAGCTTTCTTT. Translating it yields CASSPDRGNTEAFF.

This clonotype came up a few times. This sequence joins TRBV7-9 and TRBJ1-3; D unclear. With 3 bases removed from V and 8 bases from J, the gap between germline ends came to 8 bases. The CDR3 has 12 amino acids. The germline V gene has CDR1 SEHNR and CDR2 FQNEAQ (reference sequence). CDR3 coding DNA: TGTGCCAGCAGCTTTCGGGGTGACACCATATATTTT. Protein product: CASSFRGDTIYF.

The sample holds a few counts of this clonotype. This chain joins TRBV25-1 and TRBJ2-5; D is ambiguous. Germline lookup yields CDR1 MGHDK and CDR2 SYGVNS. The CDR3 has 16 residues. The germline V and J ends were trimmed by 1 base and 5 bases, with 17 bases remaining between them. The CDR3 region is CASSEFGRAHGETQYF. DNA of the CDR3: TGTGCCAGCAGTGAATTCGGACGGGCTCACGGGGAGACCCAGTACTTC.

In its sample, this clonotype was seen a few times. V usage is TRBV3-1 and J usage is TRBJ1-1, with a possible D match to TRBD1 (5 bases). The germline V and J ends were trimmed by 0 bases and 3 bases, with 17 bases remaining between them. CDR1 and CDR2 from the germline V gene are LGHDT and YNNKEL (reference sequence). The CDR3 loop spans 17 amino acids. CDR3: CASSQEGDSGVDTEAFF. CDR3 sequence (DNA): TGTGCCAGCAGCCAAGAAGGGGATTCGGGGGTGGACACTGAAGCTTTCTTT.

This clonotype showed up just a few times. The chain carries TRBV11-2 and TRBJ2-1; a weak D match, TRBD1 (6 bases). This CDR3 has 13 amino acids. V lost 5 bases, J lost 8 bases, and 13 bases lay in between. From germline, CDR1 is SGHAT and CDR2 FQNNGV. The CDR3 here is CASSARGVYEQFF. Here the CDR3 DNA reads TGTGCCAGCAGCGCCAGGGGTGTCTATGAGCAGTTCTTC.

The chain joins TRBV7-8 to TRBJ1-5; D remains ambiguous. This CDR3 has 15 residues. Germline V gene data show CDR1 as SGHVS and CDR2 as FQNEAQ. V lost 1 base, J lost 3 bases, and 10 bases lay in between. The CDR3 region is CASSLGRINNQPQHF. CDR3 in DNA: TGTGCCAGCAGCTTAGGACGGATAAACAATCAGCCCCAGCATTTT.

Only a few counts were recorded for this clonotype. The chain uses TRBV20-1 and TRBJ2-7, with D possibly being TRBD2 (6 bases). The CDR3 totals 14 residues. With 3 bases removed from V and 3 bases from J, the gap between germline ends came to 15 bases. The germline gives CDR1 DFQATT, CDR2 SNEGSKA (reference sequence). CDR3 in DNA: TGCAGTGCTAGGGAGGGCGAGGGGATCTACGAGCAGTACTTC. Its protein is CSAREGEGIYEQYF.

This clonotype was recorded a few times. The J gene is TRBJ2-2, the V gene TRBV28; TRBD2 is a possible D gene (5 bases). This CDR3 spans 14 amino acids. Germline-derived CDR1 and CDR2 are MDHEN and SYDVKM. Deletions cut 6 bases from V and 4 bases from J, with 12 bases between. The CDR3 DNA reads TGTGCCAGCAGGCGGGTGAGGCTCACCGGGGAGCTGTTTTTT. Translated: CASRRVRLTGELFF.

This clonotype was recorded many times. The gene calls are TRBV20-1 and TRBJ2-1, with D hard to call. Per the germline V gene, CDR1 is DFQATT and CDR2 is SNEGSKA (reference sequence). The CDR3 has 10 amino acids. V gave up 5 bases and J gave up 4 bases, with 3 bases separating them. This CDR3 is CSADYNEQFF. CDR3 nucleotides: TGCAGTGCTGATTACAATGAGCAGTTCTTC.